These 12 T cell receptor beta chains were sequenced from one sample in a study of blood T cell repertoires in COVID-19. Clones were sequenced by immunoSEQ multiplex PCR, and TCRdb holds only the in-frame ones, with some missing. The table has about 94,000 clones, roughly 80% seen once. The sample was peripheral blood. Receptors originate from a human donor in a cohort sampled during active COVID-19.

The chain couples TRBV6-5 to TRBJ1-5; D is unresolved. The CDR3 is 13 residues long. The V end lost 8 bases, the J end lost 1 base, and 9 bases lay between the germline ends. Germline CDR1 MNHEY, CDR2 SVGAGI. The CDR3 here is CASWSGSNQPQHF. DNA of the CDR3: TGTGCCAGCTGGAGTGGAAGCAATCAGCCCCAGCATTTT.

The chain couples TRBV5-6 to TRBJ1-1, with 8 bases identical to TRBD1. V was clipped by 3 bases and J by 7 bases; unmatched bases: 8. The CDR3 contains 14 residues. Germline CDR1 SGHDT, CDR2 YYEEEE. CDR3 in DNA: TGTGCCAGCAGCTGGCAACAGGGGGGAAGTGAAGCTTTCTTT. This codes for CASSWQQGGSEAFF.

The genes are TRBV6-5 and TRBJ2-7; a possible D gene is TRBD2 (7 bases). The CDR3 extends over 14 amino acids. V was clipped by 4 bases and J by 6 bases, with 16 bases between them. CDR1 MNHEY and CDR2 SVGAGI come from the germline V gene. CDR3 sequence (DNA): TGTGCCAGCAGTTCCCGGGGGGCAGGGTCCGAGCAGTACTTC. Protein: CASSSRGAGSEQYF.

The J gene is TRBJ1-5, the V gene TRBV18, with D tentatively TRBD1 (6 bases). V was cut by 10 bases and J by 2 bases, with 15 bases left in between. The CDR3 length is 14 residues. Germline assignment: CDR1 KGHSH and CDR2 LQKENI. The CDR3 loop reads CAIPPGAGNQPQHF. CDR3 coding DNA: TGTGCCATCCCGCCAGGGGCTGGCAATCAGCCCCAGCATTTT.

The chain carries TRBV11-3 and TRBJ2-1; D is undetermined. V lost 5 bases and J lost 3, with 8 bases in between. The CDR3 has 13 residues. The germline gives CDR1 SGHNT, CDR2 YENEEA. This CDR3 is CASSLNGYNEQFF. The CDR3 DNA sequence: TGTGCCAGCAGCCTCAACGGCTACAATGAGCAGTTCTTC. The entire variable domain, with the rest obtained from reference TRBV11-3 and TRBJ2-1, is as follows: EAGVVQSPRYKIIEKKQPVAFWCNPISGHNTLYWYLQNLGQGPELLIRYENEEAVDDSQLPKDRFSAERLKGVDSTLKIQPAELGDSAVYLCASSLNGYNEQFFGPGTRLTVL.

J is TRBJ1-2 and V is TRBV2, with a possible D match to TRBD1 (6 bases). This CDR3 has 14 residues. The germline V gene encodes CDR1 SNHLY and CDR2 FYNNEI. V was shortened by 7 bases and J by 3 bases, with 15 bases between the two germline ends. This CDR3 is CASNNGRGDYGYTF. The CDR3 nucleotides read TGTGCCAGCAACAACGGGAGGGGGGACTATGGCTACACCTTC.

This rearrangement joins TRBV19 to TRBJ2-7; tentatively, D is TRBD2 (7 bases). This CDR3 region has 14 residues. Germline CDR1 LNHDA, CDR2 SQIVND (reference sequence). With 5 bases removed from V and 1 base from J, the gap between germline ends came to 12 bases. The CDR3 reads CASSPGGLSYEQYF. In nucleotides, the CDR3 is TGTGCCAGTAGTCCGGGGGGCCTTTCCTACGAGCAGTACTTC. Using reference TRBV19 and TRBJ2-7 for the parts outside the CDR3, the full variable domain is DGGITQSPKYLFRKEGQNVTLSCEQNLNHDAMYWYRQDPGQGLRLIYYSQIVNDFQKGDIAEGYSVSREKKESFPLTVTSAQKNPTAFYLCASSPGGLSYEQYFGPGTRLTVT.

The chain joins TRBV7-2 to TRBJ1-4; 11 bases line up with TRBD1. The CDR3 runs to 13 residues. After removal of 8 bases from V and 7 bases from J, the junction contained 3 bases not matched to a gene. Germline values: CDR1 SGHTA, CDR2 FQGNSA. In nucleotides, the CDR3 is TGTGCCAGCGGGACAGGGGGTAGTGAAAAACTGTTTTTT. Translating it yields CASGTGGSEKLFF.

J is TRBJ2-7 and V is TRBV30, with 9 bases identical to TRBD1. The CDR3 extends over 13 amino acids. Germline trimming cut 1 base from V and 4 bases from J; bases unmatched to any gene: 2. Germline loops: CDR1 GTSNPN, CDR2 SVGIG (reference sequence). CDR3 nucleotides: TGTGCCTGGAGTGGCGGACAGGGGTACGAGCAGTACTTC. It specifies CAWSGGQGYEQYF.

Turning to this clone: Other nucleotide sequences in the sample specify the same CDR3. CDR3 sequence (DNA): TGCGCCAGCAGCACACAGGGTAACACTGAAGCTTTCTTT. Amino acids: CASSTQGNTEAFF. V usage is TRBV5-1 and J usage is TRBJ1-1; tentatively, D is TRBD1 (6 bases). Germline values: CDR1 SGHRS, CDR2 YFSETQ. Between the trimmed V and J ends, which lost 4 bases and 2 bases, there was a span of 9 bases. The CDR3 totals 13 residues.

The chain is built from TRBV10-3 and TRBJ1-1; perhaps TRBD1 as D (6 bases). V lost 4 bases, J lost 3 bases, and 15 bases lay in between. The CDR3 spans 15 residues. CDR1 is ENHRY and CDR2 is SYGVKD in the germline V gene. The CDR3 DNA reads as TGTGCCATCAGTGGTAAGGGGGGGCAGTACACTGAAGCTTTCTTT. Its translation is CAISGKGGQYTEAFF.

V and J are TRBV6-5 and TRBJ1-2, with a possible D match to TRBD1 (6 bases). The CDR3 consists of 15 residues. The germline CDR1 and CDR2 sequences are MNHEY and SVGAGI. V shed 0 bases and J shed 6 bases, with 14 bases lying between them. In nucleotides, the CDR3 is TGTGCCAGCAGTTACTCTTACCAGACAGGAGATGGCTACACCTTC. It codes for CASSYSYQTGDGYTF.